This entry is about one TCR beta chain. Its specificity is unknown. This record comes from a study of cytomegalovirus exposure and HLA in healthy donors. Study-level points and caveats: CMV serostatus stood as the only immune exposure information on hand. A later analysis by the authors found several of the most significant clusters apparently linked to common viral pathogens.

Each donor was healthy, and each was a bone marrow donor. Researchers ran the PCR with 60 Vbeta and 13 Jbeta primers. Only in-frame clones appear in the TCRdb table, and some are missing; sequencing was by immunoSEQ multiplex PCR. This table has around 300,000 clones, approximately 70% appearing once. Trimming stripped 0 bases from V and 3 bases from J, with 8 bases between. The CDR3 covers 15 residues. Germline CDR1 PRHDT, CDR2 FYEKMQ (reference sequence). The chain combines TRBV13 with TRBJ2-2, with D perhaps TRBD2 (5 bases). The sample taken for sequencing was PBMCs. This clonotype was sampled from a female donor in good health and CMV-seronegative. The CDR3 DNA sequence: TGTGCCAGCAGCTTAGGACGGGAATACACCGGGGAGCTGTTTTTT. This encodes CASSLGREYTGELFF.